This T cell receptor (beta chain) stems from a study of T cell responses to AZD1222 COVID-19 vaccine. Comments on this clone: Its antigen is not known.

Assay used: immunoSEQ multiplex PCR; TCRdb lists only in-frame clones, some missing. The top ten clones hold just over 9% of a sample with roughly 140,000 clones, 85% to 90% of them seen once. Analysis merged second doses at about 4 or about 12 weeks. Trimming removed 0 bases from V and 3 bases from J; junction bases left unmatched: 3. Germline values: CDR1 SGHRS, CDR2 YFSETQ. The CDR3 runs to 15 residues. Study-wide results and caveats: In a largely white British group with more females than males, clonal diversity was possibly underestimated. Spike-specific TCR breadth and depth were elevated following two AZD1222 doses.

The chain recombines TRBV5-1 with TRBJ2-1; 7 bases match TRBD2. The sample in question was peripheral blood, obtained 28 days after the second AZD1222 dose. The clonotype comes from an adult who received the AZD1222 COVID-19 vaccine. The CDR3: CASSLGTSDYNEQFF. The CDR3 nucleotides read TGCGCCAGCAGCTTGGGCACTAGCGACTACAATGAGCAGTTCTTC.